The 29 T cell receptor beta chains below all came from one sample that was sequenced in a study of vaccination and CD4 T cells after COVID-19. Treatment of the sample: roughly ten-day PBMC culture with coronavirus spike peptide pools or control peptides (ViraFEST assay). The Oncomine TCR Beta short-read assay sequenced DNA from cultured CD4+ T cells. MiXCR, applied by TCRdb to the PCR reads, yields one record per CDR3 protein. Of about 12,000 distinct CDR3 sequences detected, 45% to 55% appear once; the ten largest clones hold about a fifth. These receptors' targets are unknown. Sequenced: CD4+ T cells from blood, cultured in vitro. The receptors were sampled from a human donor who had recovered from COVID-19.

This clonotype was counted a few times. The CDR3 here is CASSFVAGARNEQFF. CDR3 nucleotide sequence: TGCGCCAGCAGCTTCGTAGCGGGAGCTAGAAATGAGCAGTTCTTC. The chain combines TRBV5-1 with TRBJ2-1, with 9 positions matching TRBD2. CDR3 length equals 15 residues. V lost 2 bases, J lost 7 bases, and 7 bases stayed unmatched. Germline CDR1 and CDR2: SGHRS and YFSETQ.

The chain uses TRBV7-8 and TRBJ1-5; D remains ambiguous. Per germline, CDR1 SGHVS and CDR2 FQNEAQ. CDR3 length: 17 residues. The V gene lost 1 base and the J gene lost 0 bases, with 13 bases spanning the gap. CDR3 sequence: CASSLGVMGSSNQPQHF. The CDR3 DNA reads TGTGCCAGCAGCTTAGGGGTCATGGGAAGTAGCAATCAGCCCCAGCATTTT. Together with reference TRBV7-8 and TRBJ1-5, the CDR3 gives the full variable domain: GAGVSQSPRYKVAKRGQDVALRCDPISGHVSLFWYQQALGQGPEFLTYFQNEAQLDKSGLPSDRFFAERPEGSVSTLKIQRTQQEDSAVYLCASSLGVMGSSNQPQHFGDGTRLSIL.

The rearrangement links TRBV12-3 or TRBV12-4 to TRBJ2-2; no clear D gene. This CDR3 has 17 amino acids. Trimming left V 0 bases short and J 2 bases short, with 13 bases between. The CDR3 protein is CASSLAGSRLNTGELFF. CDR3 DNA: TGTGCCAGCAGTTTAGCTGGATCGCGGTTAAACACCGGGGAGCTGTTTTTT.

This clonotype was seen only a few times. The CDR3 coding sequence is TGTGCCAGCAGCCAAGATTTGTCAGCGGGAGGGTACGAGCAGTACTTC. It translates to CASSQDLSAGGYEQYF. The chain joins TRBV14 to TRBJ2-7, with 10 positions matching TRBD2. Germline assignment: CDR1 SGHDN and CDR2 FVKESK. This CDR3 has 16 residues. Trimming took 0 bases from V and 4 from J; bases not matched to a gene: 6.

The chain couples TRBV20-1 to TRBJ2-3; 8 bases align to TRBD1. Germline V CDR1 and CDR2: DFQATT, SNEGSKA (reference sequence). The CDR3 is 13 amino acids. V trimming: 6 bases; J trimming: 4 bases; junction bases outside the gene matches: 6. The CDR3 DNA is TGCAGTGCACCGCGACAGGGGCCAGATACGCAGTATTTT. This gives the protein CSAPRQGPDTQYF.

A few counts support this clonotype. The chain links TRBV6-1 to TRBJ2-5; 9 bases agree with TRBD2. CDR1 and CDR2 (germline): MNHNS, SASEGT. The V segment lost 4 bases and the J segment 6 bases; nucleotides outside the gene matches: 3. The CDR3 sequence is 13 residues long. CDR3 region: CASSGGTSQTQYF. The DNA of the CDR3 is TGTGCCAGCAGTGGTGGGACTAGCCAGACCCAGTACTTC.

This clonotype was counted a few times. V gene TRBV6-5 combines with J gene TRBJ2-1; no definite D call. The CDR3 totals 17 residues. Trimming pared 2 bases from V and 1 base from J, leaving 15 bases between. Germline V gives CDR1 MNHEY, CDR2 SVGAGI. This CDR3 is CASSYTPQPQSYNEQFF. In DNA form, the CDR3 reads TGTGCCAGCAGTTACACACCACAACCGCAATCCTACAATGAGCAGTTCTTC.

The chain is built from TRBV20-1 and TRBJ2-1; 11 bases line up with TRBD2. This CDR3 has 17 residues. CDR1 is DFQATT and CDR2 is SNEGSKA in the germline V gene (reference sequence). V shed 4 bases, J shed 4 bases, and the junction held 12 bases outside the gene matches. CDR3 amino acids: CSATSELAGVHYNEQFF. The CDR3 DNA sequence: TGCAGTGCTACCTCCGAACTAGCGGGAGTTCATTACAATGAGCAGTTCTTC.

CDR3 residues: CAISESGESTDTQYF. The CDR3 region has the DNA TGTGCCATCAGTGAGTCGGGGGAGAGCACAGATACGCAGTATTTT. This chain joins TRBV10-3 and TRBJ2-3; D tentatively reads TRBD1 or TRBD2 (5 bases each). CDR3 length: 15 residues. The V and J ends lost 0 bases and 0 bases respectively, with 7 bases between them. Germline V gives CDR1 ENHRY, CDR2 SYGVKD.

The chain recombines TRBV24-1 with TRBJ1-2; TRBD1 aligns across 11 bases. CDR3 length equals 16 residues. The germline V gene encodes CDR1 KGHDR and CDR2 SFDVKD. J lost 0 bases, V lost 4 bases, and 3 bases had no gene match. CDR3 in amino acids: CATSEGQGAANYGYTF. Written as DNA, the CDR3 is TGTGCCACCAGTGAAGGACAGGGGGCTGCTAACTATGGCTACACCTTC.

This clonotype was seen only a few times. The V call is TRBV28, the J call TRBJ1-2; TRBD1 agrees at 7 bases. The CDR3 runs 15 residues. V dropped 2 bases and J dropped 8; count of bases not matched to a gene: 11. Germline-derived CDR1 and CDR2 are MDHEN and SYDVKM. CDR3 region: CASSLRQGSRGGYTF. CDR3 sequence (DNA): TGTGCCAGCAGTTTAAGACAGGGATCCCGGGGCGGCTACACCTTC.

This clonotype was seen only a few times. The chain has TRBV2 and TRBJ2-4; no definite D call. V lost 1 base and J 0 bases, leaving 4 bases between the germline ends. Germline V gene data show CDR1 as SNHLY and CDR2 as FYNNEI. The CDR3 has 14 residues. The CDR3 nucleotides are TGTGCCAGCAGTGAAGGGGGAGCCAAAAACATTCAGTACTTC. Residues: CASSEGGAKNIQYF.

The V gene is TRBV6-2 or TRBV6-3, the J gene TRBJ2-2; D call uncertain. Germline V gives CDR1 MNHEY, CDR2 SVGEGT. V gave up 7 bases and J gave up 5 bases, with 17 bases separating them. The CDR3 loop spans 15 amino acids. DNA for the CDR3: TGTGCCAGCACTAACGGAGCCCTGGGGACCGGGGAGCTGTTTTTT. Protein product: CASTNGALGTGELFF.

The gene calls are TRBV19 and TRBJ1-1; the match to TRBD1 covers 7 bases. CDR1 is LNHDA and CDR2 is SQIVND in the germline V gene (reference sequence). The CDR3 loop spans 15 amino acids. V shed 3 bases, J shed 4 bases, and the junction held 8 bases outside the gene matches. CDR3 DNA sequence: TGTGCCAGTAGTATCCTACAGGGGTTGGGCACTGAAGCTTTCTTT. Translating it yields CASSILQGLGTEAFF.

This rearrangement joins TRBV2 to TRBJ1-1; TRBD1 agrees at 7 bases. With 8 bases clipped from V and 3 bases from J, the junction kept 15 bases outside the gene matches. CDR3 size: 16 residues. Germline V lookup: CDR1 SNHLY, CDR2 FYNNEI. The CDR3 DNA reads TGTGCCAGCTGGTACACTGGGGACAGAAGATACACTGAAGCTTTCTTT. Translated: CASWYTGDRRYTEAFF.

This clonotype was observed a few times. CDR3 DNA: TGTGCCAGCAGCCAATATAGCGGAAGCACAGATACGCAGTATTTT. Its translation is CASSQYSGSTDTQYF. V usage is TRBV27 and J usage is TRBJ2-3; D is perhaps TRBD2 (6 bases). V lost 6 bases to trimming and J lost 0 bases, with 13 bases between them. Looked up from germline, CDR1 is MNHEY and CDR2 is SMNVEV (reference sequence). The CDR3 length is 15 residues.

The CDR3 loop reads CASSQPSGRARQDGELFF. In DNA form, the CDR3 reads TGCGCCAGCAGCCAACCTAGCGGGAGGGCCCGGCAGGACGGGGAGCTGTTTTTT. The V call is TRBV5-1, the J call TRBJ2-2, with TRBD2 matching over 12 bases. The V gene's germline CDR1 is SGHRS and CDR2 YFSETQ. The CDR3 is 18 residues long. Trimming took 4 bases from V and 7 from J; bases not matched to a gene: 14. The variable domain in full, with the rest retrieved from reference TRBV5-1 and TRBJ2-2, is KAGVTQTPRYLIKTRGQQVTLSCSPISGHRSVSWYQQTPGQGLQFLFEYFSETQRNKGNFPGRFSGRQFSNSRSEMNVSTLELGDSALYLCASSQPSGRARQDGELFFGEGSRLTVL.

This chain joins TRBV5-5 and TRBJ2-5, with D possibly matching TRBD1 (6 bases). V lost 0 bases, J lost 9 bases, and 6 bases lay in between. The CDR3 contains 11 residues. Per germline, CDR1 SGHKS and CDR2 YYEKEE (reference sequence). CDR3 amino acids: CASSLEGAQYF. CDR3 coding DNA: TGTGCCAGCAGCTTGGAGGGGGCCCAGTACTTC. The full variable domain, with the rest looked up from reference TRBV5-5 and TRBJ2-5, is DAGVTQSPTHLIKTRGQQVTLRCSPISGHKSVSWYQQVLGQGPQFIFQYYEKEERGRGNFPDRFSARQFPNYSSELNVNALLLGDSALYLCASSLEGAQYFGPGTRLLVL.

This chain connects TRBV28 to TRBJ1-1, with D tentatively TRBD1 (5 bases). The CDR3 is made up of 17 amino acids. Deletions cut 1 base from V and 1 base from J, with 16 bases between. Germline V gene sequence: CDR1 MDHEN, CDR2 SYDVKM. The CDR3, as DNA: TGTGCCAGCAGTTTATTACCAAACCTGGGACCGAACACTGAAGCTTTCTTT. Translated: CASSLLPNLGPNTEAFF.

About this clonotype itself: One junction end disagrees with the germline gene, perhaps due to a read error. This rearrangement joins TRBV5-8 to TRBJ2-1, with TRBD2 matching over 11 bases. Germline-derived CDR1 and CDR2 are SGHTS and YDEGEE. This CDR3 is built from 18 residues. CDR3 protein: CASSRGLAVWSSYNGQFF. The CDR3 coding sequence is TGTGCCAGCAGCCGGGGACTAGCGGTTTGGAGCTCCTACAATGGGCAGTTCTTC.

This chain joins TRBV6-1 and TRBJ1-2, with 8 positions matching TRBD1. Trimming cost V 6 bases and J 2 bases; bases outside gene matches: 5. Germline CDR1 is MNHNS and CDR2 is SASEGT. The length of the CDR3 is 14 residues. The CDR3 DNA sequence: TGTGCCAGCAGCTCCCGGACAGGGAACTATGGCTACACCTTC. Translation: CASSSRTGNYGYTF.

The sample holds a few counts of this clonotype. This sequence joins TRBV5-1 and TRBJ1-6; the D is unclear. Germline lookup yields CDR1 SGHRS and CDR2 YFSETQ. Between the trimmed V and J ends, which lost 2 bases and 4 bases, there was a span of 7 bases. The CDR3 extends over 14 amino acids. As DNA, the CDR3 is TGCGCCAGCAGCTTCCGACGGTATAATTCACCCCTCCACTTT. This encodes CASSFRRYNSPLHF.

This clonotype was observed a single time. This chain joins TRBV28 and TRBJ1-2; 10 positions match TRBD1. This CDR3 contains 18 residues. The germline V gene has CDR1 MDHEN and CDR2 SYDVKM. The ends lost 2 bases at V and 4 bases at J; junction bases unmatched: 13. The CDR3 region has the DNA TGTGCCAGCAGTTTAAGCAGCCCCAGGGACAGGGGTTCCTATGGCTACACCTTC. This translates into CASSLSSPRDRGSYGYTF.

The chain carries TRBV19 and TRBJ1-2; 7 nucleotides agree with TRBD1. After removal of 4 bases from V and 1 base from J, the junction contained 9 bases not matched to a gene. Germline assignment: CDR1 LNHDA and CDR2 SQIVND (reference sequence). This CDR3 has 16 amino acids. In DNA form, the CDR3 reads TGTGCCAGTAGTACCCTCGGCAGGGGGGTTAACTATGGCTACACCTTC. As protein: CASSTLGRGVNYGYTF.

Turning to this clonotype: The CDR3 does not close with the conserved phenylalanine or tryptophan, likely indicating a read error. The chain carries TRBV5-4 and TRBJ1-2; D possibly corresponds to TRBD1 (5 bases). V lost 6 bases and J lost 2, with 17 bases in between. The CDR3 covers 15 residues. Per the germline V gene, CDR1 is SGHNT and CDR2 is YYREEE (reference sequence). CDR3 sequence reads: CASTLGGTINYGYTL. CDR3 nucleotide sequence: TGTGCCAGCACCCTAGGAGGGACGATCAACTATGGCTACACCCTC.

The chain is built from TRBV19 and TRBJ2-3; D remains unclear. Germline V CDR1 and CDR2: LNHDA, SQIVND (reference sequence). V was clipped by 2 bases and J by 3 bases, with 9 bases between them. This CDR3 region has 14 residues. The CDR3 loop is CASSITPRTDTQYF. The CDR3 nucleotides read TGTGCCAGTAGTATAACCCCCAGGACAGATACGCAGTATTTT. Combining the CDR3 with reference TRBV19 and TRBJ2-3 gives the whole variable domain DGGITQSPKYLFRKEGQNVTLSCEQNLNHDAMYWYRQDPGQGLRLIYYSQIVNDFQKGDIAEGYSVSREKKESFPLTVTSAQKNPTAFYLCASSITPRTDTQYFGPGTRLTVL.

The J gene is TRBJ2-5, the V gene TRBV6-1; the D gene is possibly TRBD1 (6 bases). This CDR3 is 12 amino acids long. Trimming pared 11 bases from V and 5 bases from J, leaving 15 bases between. Per germline, CDR1 MNHNS and CDR2 SASEGT. Here the CDR3 DNA reads TGTGCCGTCCATAGGGGGATGGAGACCCAGTACTTC. Translated, it gives CAVHRGMETQYF.

The chain is built from TRBV6-4 and TRBJ2-3; D is perhaps TRBD1 or TRBD2 (8 bases each). Germline V CDR1 and CDR2: MRHNA, SNTAGT. The CDR3 has 17 amino acids. Trimming took 7 bases from V and 6 from J, leaving 26 bases between them. The CDR3, as DNA: TGTGCCAGCATTCTCACTCGGGGGGGACAGGCTGGGGATACGCAGTATTTT. Translation: CASILTRGGQAGDTQYF.

The rearrangement joins TRBV12-3 or TRBV12-4 to TRBJ2-1; D is perhaps TRBD1 (6 bases). The V and J ends lost 5 bases and 6 bases respectively, with 14 bases between them. The CDR3 totals 14 residues. The CDR3 DNA sequence: TGTGCCAGCAGTACCAGACAGGTAGTCAATGAGCAGTTCTTC. Protein: CASSTRQVVNEQFF.